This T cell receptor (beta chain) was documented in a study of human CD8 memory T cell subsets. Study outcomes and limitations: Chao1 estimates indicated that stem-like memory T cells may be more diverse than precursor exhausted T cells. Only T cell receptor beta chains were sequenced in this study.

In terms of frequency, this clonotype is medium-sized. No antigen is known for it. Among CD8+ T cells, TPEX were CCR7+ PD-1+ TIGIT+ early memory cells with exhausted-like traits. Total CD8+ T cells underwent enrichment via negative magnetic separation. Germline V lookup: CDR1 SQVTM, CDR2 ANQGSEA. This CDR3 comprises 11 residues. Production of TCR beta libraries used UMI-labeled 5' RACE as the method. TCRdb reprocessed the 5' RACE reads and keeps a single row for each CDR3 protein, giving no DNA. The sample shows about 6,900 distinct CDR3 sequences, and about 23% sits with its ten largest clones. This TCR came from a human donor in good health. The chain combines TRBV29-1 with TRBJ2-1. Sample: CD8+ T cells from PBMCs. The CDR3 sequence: CSAISYNEQFF.